Below are 25 T cell receptor beta chains sequenced from a single sample in a study of blood T cell repertoires in COVID-19. Only in-frame clones appear in the TCRdb table, and some are missing; sequencing was by immunoSEQ multiplex PCR. The profile covers approximately 250,000 clones, with approximately 82% appearing a single time and 4.6% taken by the ten largest. Material for sequencing was peripheral blood. The receptors were sampled from a man in his 60s who had recovered from COVID-19.

This clone is a singleton in its sample. This sequence joins TRBV5-4 and TRBJ2-3, with a possible D match to TRBD1 (6 bases). CDR3 length equals 16 residues. The V gene lost 3 bases and the J gene lost 0 bases, with 14 bases spanning the gap. Germline CDR1 reads SGHNT; CDR2 reads YYREEE (reference sequence). CDR3 sequence: CASSSYNRASTDTQYF. In nucleotides, the CDR3 is TGTGCCAGCAGCTCGTACAACAGGGCTAGCACAGATACGCAGTATTTT.

The chain is built from TRBV11-2 and TRBJ2-2; 10 nucleotides align to TRBD2. This CDR3 region has 14 residues. The V gene's germline CDR1 is SGHAT and CDR2 FQNNGV. With 3 bases clipped from V and 7 bases from J, the junction kept 2 bases outside the gene matches. The CDR3 protein is CASSFGTSVGELFF. The CDR3 DNA reads as TGTGCCAGCAGCTTCGGGACTAGCGTCGGGGAGCTGTTTTTT.

V gene TRBV4-2 combines with J gene TRBJ2-1; 10 bases agree with TRBD2. Germline V lookup: CDR1 LGHNA, CDR2 YNFKEQ. The J segment lost 4 bases and the V segment lost 2 bases, leaving 2 bases of the junction unmatched. This CDR3 is built from 15 residues. The CDR3, as DNA: TGTGCCAGCAGCCAAAGTAGCGGGGGGTACAATGAGCAGTTCTTC. This sequence encodes CASSQSSGGYNEQFF.

CDR3: CASSMLQGTGYTF. In DNA form, the CDR3 reads TGTGCCAGTAGTATGTTACAGGGAACCGGCTACACCTTC. The V gene is TRBV19, the J gene TRBJ1-2; possible D gene TRBD1, 6 bases. Germline CDR1 LNHDA, CDR2 SQIVND (reference sequence). CDR3 length: 13 amino acids. Trimming took 3 bases from V and 8 from J, leaving 13 bases between them.

The rearrangement joins TRBV12-3 or TRBV12-4 to TRBJ2-5; the match to TRBD2 covers 7 bases. Trimming removed 6 bases from V and 5 bases from J; junction bases left unmatched: 6. The CDR3 has 13 residues. CDR3 in DNA: TGTGCCAGCAGAATACTAGCGAGTGAGACCCAGTACTTC. Its protein product is CASRILASETQYF.

This chain joins TRBV2 and TRBJ1-1; D ambiguous. The germline V gene encodes CDR1 SNHLY and CDR2 FYNNEI. The length of the CDR3 is 13 residues. V dropped 8 bases and J dropped 0 bases, with 10 bases sitting between them. The CDR3 DNA sequence: TGTGCCAGCCTCCGGGATATGAACACTGAAGCTTTCTTT. Protein product: CASLRDMNTEAFF.

The chain uses TRBV21-1 and TRBJ2-7; TRBD2, as called in the table, went unchecked against the DNA. TRBV21-1 is labeled a pseudogene. This CDR3 is 15 amino acids long. The CDR3 region has the DNA TGTGCCAGCAGCAAATCTAGCGGGATCACCTACGAGCAGTACTTC. This codes for CASSKSSGITYEQYF.

The rearrangement joins TRBV3-1 (or the pseudogene TRBV3-2) to TRBJ2-5; D is perhaps TRBD2 (6 bases). The germline gives CDR1 LGHDT, CDR2 YNNKEL (reference sequence). Deletions cut 2 bases from V and 9 bases from J, with 25 bases between. The CDR3 extends over 17 amino acids. The CDR3 loop reads CASSQRSGLEGRTAQYF. CDR3 DNA sequence: TGTGCCAGCAGCCAACGTTCGGGGTTGGAGGGGCGGACGGCCCAGTACTTC.

The V and J genes are TRBV15 and TRBJ2-7; D is perhaps TRBD2 (6 bases). Germline V gene sequence: CDR1 LNHNV, CDR2 YYDKDF (reference sequence). The CDR3 totals 14 residues. V lost 4 bases and J 2 bases, leaving 12 bases between the germline ends. The CDR3 region has the DNA TGTGCCACCAGCACTTTGACTAGAACCTACGAGCAGTACTTC. Translation: CATSTLTRTYEQYF.

This chain links TRBV9 with TRBJ2-7, with 15 positions matching TRBD2. The length of the CDR3 is 17 residues. V lost 3 bases to trimming and J lost 1 base; unmatched junction nucleotides: 5. The germline gives CDR1 SGDLS, CDR2 YYNGEE. CDR3 amino acids: CASSDGTSGGLSYEQYF. In DNA, the CDR3 is TGTGCCAGCAGCGACGGGACTAGCGGGGGGCTATCCTACGAGCAGTACTTC.

The chain employs TRBV27 and TRBJ2-5, with 9 bases identical to TRBD2. Looked up from germline, CDR1 is MNHEY and CDR2 is SMNVEV (reference sequence). CDR3 length: 13 amino acids. V trimming: 4 bases; J trimming: 5 bases; junction bases outside the gene matches: 2. The CDR3 coding sequence is TGTGCCAGCAGTTCGACTAGCGGCGAGACCCAGTACTTC. As protein: CASSSTSGETQYF.

This clone has a handful of counts. CDR3 sequence: CASSLPSRQGSNSGNTIYF. CDR3 nucleotides: TGCGCCAGCAGCTTGCCGTCCCGACAGGGATCAAACTCTGGAAACACCATATATTTT. The chain carries TRBV5-1 and TRBJ1-3; TRBD1 matches at 7 bases. The J segment lost 0 bases and the V segment lost 1 base, leaving 13 bases of the junction unmatched. Germline assignment: CDR1 SGHRS and CDR2 YFSETQ. The CDR3 covers 19 residues.

The chain employs TRBV7-2 and TRBJ1-2; maybe TRBD1 (6 bases). Trimming removed 1 base at V and 1 base at J, with 10 bases between. The CDR3 contains 15 residues. Germline V CDR1 and CDR2: SGHTA, FQGNSA. The CDR3 DNA reads as TGTGCCAGCAGCTTAGTGGGGACACTTAACTATGGCTACACCTTC. Translating it yields CASSLVGTLNYGYTF.

Note on this clone: In the same sample, other DNA sequences code for this CDR3. The chain combines TRBV7-9 with TRBJ1-2; TRBD1 matches 7 bases. The CDR3 contains 13 residues. With V trimmed by 5 bases and J by 8 bases, 8 bases remained unmatched. Germline V gives CDR1 SEHNR, CDR2 FQNEAQ (reference sequence). In DNA, the CDR3 is TGTGCCAGCAGCCCCGACAGGGTTAGCGGCTACACCTTC. Translation: CASSPDRVSGYTF.

This clone has only one observation. The chain employs TRBV27 and TRBJ2-1; D call uncertain. Per the germline V gene, CDR1 is MNHEY and CDR2 is SMNVEV (reference sequence). There are 13 residues in the CDR3. Deletions cut 4 bases from V and 4 bases from J, with 8 bases between. The CDR3 protein is CASSYAAYNEQFF. The CDR3 bases are TGTGCCAGCAGTTATGCGGCATACAATGAGCAGTTCTTC.

V and J are TRBV2 and TRBJ2-5; 11 bases line up with TRBD1. Germline values: CDR1 SNHLY, CDR2 FYNNEI. The V and J ends lost 6 bases and 4 bases, in that order; junction bases with no gene match: 7. The CDR3 is made up of 15 amino acids. As DNA, the CDR3 is TGTGCCAGCAGCTTGGACAGGGGGCAGGGAGAGACCCAGTACTTC. It yields the protein CASSLDRGQGETQYF. The full variable domain, rest sourced from reference TRBV2 and TRBJ2-5, is EPEVTQTPSHQVTQMGQEVILRCVPISNHLYFYWYRQILGQKVEFLVSFYNNEISEKSEIFDDQFSVERPDGSNFTLKIRSTKLEDSAMYFCASSLDRGQGETQYFGPGTRLLVL.

This rearrangement joins TRBV2 to TRBJ2-1; no reliable D call. CDR3 length: 14 residues. V dropped 5 bases and J dropped 4 bases, with 12 bases sitting between them. Germline CDR1 and CDR2: SNHLY and FYNNEI. The CDR3 protein is CASSTPPRYNEQFF. As DNA, the CDR3 is TGTGCCAGCAGTACCCCCCCCCGGTACAATGAGCAGTTCTTC. The full variable domain, in which reference TRBV2 and TRBJ2-1 provide the parts outside the CDR3, is EPEVTQTPSHQVTQMGQEVILRCVPISNHLYFYWYRQILGQKVEFLVSFYNNEISEKSEIFDDQFSVERPDGSNFTLKIRSTKLEDSAMYFCASSTPPRYNEQFFGPGTRLTVL.

This sequence joins TRBV10-3 and TRBJ1-5, with unresolved D. CDR1 is ENHRY and CDR2 is SYGVKD in the germline V gene. V was cut by 4 bases and J by 6 bases, with 13 bases left in between. This CDR3 region has 14 residues. The CDR3 loop reads CAISAIPGGQPQHF. The CDR3 DNA reads as TGTGCCATCAGTGCAATCCCTGGCGGTCAGCCCCAGCATTTT.

The chain couples TRBV2 to TRBJ1-6; D gene unclear. The length of the CDR3 is 15 residues. With 7 bases removed from V and 4 bases from J, the gap between germline ends came to 14 bases. The germline CDR1 and CDR2 sequences are SNHLY and FYNNEI. The chain's CDR3 is CASTPLNRYNSPLHF. CDR3 bases: TGTGCCAGCACCCCGCTGAACAGATATAATTCACCCCTCCACTTT.

The V and J genes are TRBV19 and TRBJ1-5, with 9 bases identical to TRBD1. The J segment lost 4 bases and the V segment lost 7 bases, leaving 8 bases of the junction unmatched. This CDR3 region has 15 residues. The germline gives CDR1 LNHDA, CDR2 SQIVND (reference sequence). This CDR3 is CASMKVGTGNQPQHF. In DNA, the CDR3 is TGTGCCAGTATGAAGGTAGGGACAGGGAATCAGCCCCAGCATTTT. The full variable domain, completed using reference TRBV19 and TRBJ1-5, is DGGITQSPKYLFRKEGQNVTLSCEQNLNHDAMYWYRQDPGQGLRLIYYSQIVNDFQKGDIAEGYSVSREKKESFPLTVTSAQKNPTAFYLCASMKVGTGNQPQHFGDGTRLSIL.

The chain is built from TRBV5-6 and TRBJ2-7; 7 nucleotides align to TRBD1. The trim removed 2 bases at V and 2 bases at J, leaving 1 base unmatched. The CDR3 totals 13 residues. Germline loops: CDR1 SGHDT, CDR2 YYEEEE. The CDR3 sequence is CASSFGTAYEQYF. The CDR3 nucleotides read TGTGCCAGCAGCTTCGGGACAGCCTACGAGCAGTACTTC.

J is TRBJ2-2 and V is TRBV30, with D unresolved. CDR1 and CDR2 (germline): GTSNPN, SVGIG (reference sequence). CDR3 size: 11 residues. The V end was cut by 2 bases, the J end by 6 bases, with 4 bases between. The CDR3 is CAWSLSGELFF. The CDR3 nucleotides read TGTGCCTGGAGTCTGTCCGGGGAGCTGTTTTTT. Together with reference TRBV30 and TRBJ2-2, the CDR3 gives the full variable domain: SQTIHQWPATLVQPVGSPLSLECTVEGTSNPNLYWYRQAAGRGLQLLFYSVGIGQISSEVPQNLSASRPQDRQFILSSKKLLLSDSGFYLCAWSLSGELFFGEGSRLTVL.

This clone was seen repeatedly, ten times or more. The chain joins TRBV2 to TRBJ2-2; 9 nucleotides line up with TRBD2. Germline trimming cut 5 bases from V and 1 base from J; bases unmatched to any gene: 2. From germline, CDR1 is SNHLY and CDR2 FYNNEI. The CDR3 totals 15 residues. For the CDR3, the DNA is TGTGCCAGCAGTTTGACTAGCGGGAACACCGGGGAGCTGTTTTTT. It translates to CASSLTSGNTGELFF.

The chain uses TRBV5-4 and TRBJ2-1; a weak D match, TRBD2 (5 bases). The germline V gene has CDR1 SGHNT and CDR2 YYREEE (reference sequence). V lost 4 bases and J lost 8, with 22 bases in between. The CDR3 has 16 amino acids. CDR3 region: CASSERGGPAGYEQFF. DNA for the CDR3: TGTGCCAGCAGCGAGCGTGGAGGCCCCGCCGGGTATGAGCAGTTCTTC.

This chain links TRBV27 with TRBJ2-5; TRBD2 matches at 9 bases. CDR3 length equals 15 residues. V shed 4 bases, J shed 2 bases, and the junction held 5 bases outside the gene matches. Germline CDR1 and CDR2: MNHEY and SMNVEV (reference sequence). This CDR3 is CASSSATSGQETQYF. The CDR3 bases are TGTGCCAGCAGTTCAGCAACTAGCGGGCAAGAGACCCAGTACTTC.